Below are 22 T cell receptor beta chains sequenced from a single sample in a study of regulatory T cells in long-lasting Graves disease. As to time point: newly diagnosed GD, antithyroid drugs for less than 3 months. After RNA was extracted from PBMCs, the TCR library was made from it. The TCR beta library used iRepertoire HTBI primers with Arm-PCR amplification of CDR3. TCRdb ran MiXCR on the multiplex PCR reads and lists one entry per CDR3 protein. The top ten clones hold over 7.5% of a sample with approximately 400,000 distinct CDR3 sequences, over 12% of them seen once. This sample also belongs to another study, concerning T cells in Graves' hyperthyroidism and ophthalmopathy.

This sample comprised peripheral blood mononuclear cells (PBMCs), obtained at new diagnosis, from a patient treated with antithyroid drugs. The receptors originated from a woman in her forties with Graves disease.

This clonotype was recorded at least ten times. The CDR3 DNA is TGTGCCAGCAGCTATCGACGGGCGAACACCGGGGAGCTGTTTTTT. Its protein is CASSYRRANTGELFF. The rearrangement joins TRBV11-2 to TRBJ2-2; D is ambiguous. CDR3 length: 15 amino acids. Germline loops: CDR1 SGHAT, CDR2 FQNNGV. Trimming took 4 bases from V and 0 from J, leaving 9 bases between them.

This clonotype was found many times. This sequence joins TRBV30 and TRBJ1-5; D may be TRBD1 (5 bases). The V gene lost 2 bases and the J gene lost 2 bases, with 10 bases spanning the gap. The CDR3 is 14 amino acids. Germline V gene lookup returns CDR1 GTSNPN and CDR2 SVGIG (reference sequence). CDR3 sequence: CAWSRGPGNQPQHF. In nucleotides, the CDR3 is TGTGCCTGGAGTAGGGGCCCTGGCAATCAGCCCCAGCATTTT.

For this clonotype: This may stem from a read error, because a much larger clone lies one nucleotide away. The rearrangement uses TRBV7-2 and TRBJ2-1, with D possibly matching TRBD2 (6 bases). The V and J ends lost 5 bases and 7 bases respectively, with 27 bases between them. The CDR3 has 18 amino acids. CDR1 and CDR2 (germline): SGHTA, FQGNSA. CDR3 amino acids: CASSPGDVGTLSRNEQFF. The DNA for the CDR3 is TGTGCCAGCAGCCCCGGCGACGTGGGGACTCTCAGTAGGAATGAGCAGTTCTTC.

A note on this clonotype: A much bigger clone sits one base away, suggesting this may be a read error. The rearrangement joins TRBV27 to TRBJ1-2; possibly TRBD1 for D (5 bases). Germline CDR1 is MNHEY and CDR2 is SMNVEV (reference sequence). This CDR3 has 14 residues. CDR3 sequence (DNA): TGTGCCAGCAGTTTAGGGGCAGGGTGGGATGGCAACACCTTC. Protein: CASSLGAGWDGNTF.

This clonotype was seen many times. This rearrangement joins TRBV11-2 to TRBJ1-2; 7 bases align to TRBD1. CDR1 is SGHAT and CDR2 is FQNNGV in the germline V gene. CDR3 size: 13 residues. Trimming cost V 5 bases and J 3 bases; bases outside gene matches: 3. The CDR3 DNA reads TGTGCCAGCAGCCCCCAGGGGGACTATGGCTACACCTTC. This sequence encodes CASSPQGDYGYTF.

This clonotype was seen many times. The chain carries TRBV28 and TRBJ2-1, with 10 nucleotides matching TRBD2. CDR3 length: 18 amino acids. The V gene's germline CDR1 is MDHEN and CDR2 SYDVKM. The V gene end was trimmed by 2 bases and the J gene end by 8 bases; junction bases not matched to a gene: 15. The CDR3 DNA follows: TGTGCCAGCAGTTTAAGCCTAGCGGGAGCCGACCCGATCGATGAGCAGTTCTTC. This codes for CASSLSLAGADPIDEQFF.

This chain connects TRBV5-1 to TRBJ2-3; 8 bases are shared with TRBD1. The junction had 6 bases not matched to a gene; V was cut back by 3 bases and J by 3 bases. The germline V gene has CDR1 SGHRS and CDR2 YFSETQ. The CDR3 is made up of 15 amino acids. In nucleotides, the CDR3 is TGCGCCAGCAGCTATCTGGGACAGGAGACAGATACGCAGTATTTT. It yields the protein CASSYLGQETDTQYF. Complete variable domain (other parts from reference TRBV5-1 and TRBJ2-3): KAGVTQTPRYLIKTRGQQVTLSCSPISGHRSVSWYQQTPGQGLQFLFEYFSETQRNKGNFPGRFSGRQFSNSRSEMNVSTLELGDSALYLCASSYLGQETDTQYFGPGTRLTVL.

This clonotype has ten or more counts. The V gene is TRBV2, the J gene TRBJ1-5; D possibly corresponds to TRBD1 (5 bases). Trimming took 7 bases from V and 9 from J, leaving 19 bases between them. The CDR3 contains 14 residues. Germline V lookup: CDR1 SNHLY, CDR2 FYNNEI. CDR3 region: CASTSTAEVLPQHF. The CDR3 DNA sequence: TGTGCCAGCACTTCGACAGCCGAGGTTCTGCCCCAGCATTTT.

This clonotype was counted between two and nine times. The CDR3 region has the DNA TGTGCCAGCAGCCAAACCTCCTTGACAGGGGGGGAGACCCAGTACTTC. Residues: CASSQTSLTGGETQYF. The rearrangement uses TRBV4-2 and TRBJ2-5; 9 bases fit TRBD1. The CDR3 sequence is 16 residues long. The germline V gene has CDR1 LGHNA and CDR2 YNFKEQ. V shed 2 bases and J 5 bases; nucleotides not matched to a gene: 9.

This clonotype was observed many times. V and J are TRBV18 and TRBJ1-2; D gene uncertain. Germline V gene sequence: CDR1 KGHSH, CDR2 LQKENI. V lost 3 bases and J 3 bases, leaving 8 bases between the germline ends. This CDR3 is built from 13 residues. In DNA, the CDR3 is TGTGCCAGCTCACCTATGAACTACTATGGCTACACCTTC. Translated, it gives CASSPMNYYGYTF.

This clonotype occurred many times. The rearrangement joins TRBV30 to TRBJ2-5; 7 bases fit TRBD1. CDR1 and CDR2 (germline): GTSNPN, SVGIG (reference sequence). The CDR3 length is 13 residues. The junction had 5 bases not matched to a gene; V was cut back by 5 bases and J by 2 bases. The CDR3 coding sequence is TGTGCCTGGGAGAGGGACAGTCAAGAGACCCAGTACTTC. It encodes CAWERDSQETQYF.

V is TRBV7-3 and J is TRBJ2-1, with TRBD1 as a possible D gene (6 bases). The germline CDR1 and CDR2 sequences are SGHTA and FQGTGA. V was trimmed by 0 bases and J by 13 bases, leaving 16 bases between them. CDR3 length: 14 amino acids. The CDR3 loop is CASSLTLSGQTQFF. The CDR3 coding sequence is TGTGCCAGCAGCTTAACACTAAGCGGACAGACCCAGTTCTTC.

For this clonotype: This likely came from a read error, as a far larger clone is one base away. The chain employs TRBV12-3 or TRBV12-4 and TRBJ2-3; D is possibly TRBD1 or TRBD2 (5 bases each). The end of the DNA fits TRBJ2-7 better, so the J call may be wrong. CDR3 size: 18 residues. The CDR3 region has the DNA TGTGCCAGCAGTTTCGGGACGGCCTGGACGGAACCCTCCTACGAGCAGTACTTC. Its translation is CASSFGTAWTEPSYEQYF.

The CDR3 reads CASSYSGGLANEQFF. The CDR3 bases are TGTGCCAGCAGTTACTCGGGGGGATTAGCAAATGAGCAGTTCTTC. The chain is built from TRBV6-2 or TRBV6-3 and TRBJ2-1; D is perhaps TRBD2 (6 bases). CDR1 and CDR2 from the germline V gene are MNHEY and SVGEGT. V lost 0 bases to trimming and J lost 7 bases, with 13 bases between them. CDR3 size: 15 residues.

This clonotype was picked up many times. The chain employs TRBV28 and TRBJ1-4; the D gene is possibly TRBD1 (6 bases). Germline values: CDR1 MDHEN, CDR2 SYDVKM. Trimming took off 4 bases at V and 3 bases at J, with 12 bases between the two ends. The CDR3 is made up of 15 amino acids. DNA of the CDR3: TGTGCCAGCAGTTCGACCCGGACAGCTAATGAAAAACTGTTTTTT. Its protein product is CASSSTRTANEKLFF.

This clonotype was detected ten times or more. This sequence joins TRBV19 and TRBJ2-5; 12 bases are shared with TRBD1. The CDR3 consists of 16 residues. V lost 4 bases, J lost 4 bases, and 7 bases stayed unmatched. Germline V gene lookup returns CDR1 LNHDA and CDR2 SQIVND (reference sequence). Written as DNA, the CDR3 is TGTGCCAGTAGTACGGGACAGGGGGCGCTTGGAGAGACCCAGTACTTC. Translation gives CASSTGQGALGETQYF.

The gene calls are TRBV25-1 and TRBJ2-7, with D perhaps matching TRBD2 (5 bases). V shed 6 bases and J shed 0 bases, with 12 bases lying between them. This CDR3 has 14 residues. CDR1 MGHDK and CDR2 SYGVNS come from the germline V gene. CDR3 DNA sequence: TGTGCCAGCAGCGGGATATCGGCCTCCTACGAGCAGTACTTC. Protein: CASSGISASYEQYF.

This clonotype came up many times. V usage is TRBV2 and J usage is TRBJ1-1; D is unresolved. Per germline, CDR1 SNHLY and CDR2 FYNNEI. The CDR3 length is 13 residues. Trimming stripped 7 bases from V and 1 base from J, with 10 bases between. For the CDR3, the DNA is TGTGCCAGCACGCGGGGAGAGAACACTGAAGCTTTCTTT. Residues: CASTRGENTEAFF.

This clonotype has more than one count but fewer than ten. This chain uses TRBV13 with TRBJ1-1; 7 nucleotides align to TRBD1. Trimming took 5 bases from V and 8 from J; bases not matched to a gene: 11. This CDR3 spans 14 amino acids. The germline V gene encodes CDR1 PRHDT and CDR2 FYEKMQ (reference sequence). CDR3 in amino acids: CASSHGPRGGEAFF. The CDR3 DNA is TGTGCCAGCAGCCATGGCCCCAGGGGGGGCGAAGCTTTCTTT.

The chain uses TRBV30 and TRBJ2-7, with D perhaps matching TRBD1 or TRBD2 (5 bases each). V gave up 2 bases and J gave up 5 bases, with 10 bases separating them. The CDR3 contains 12 residues. From germline, CDR1 is GTSNPN and CDR2 SVGIG (reference sequence). In nucleotides, the CDR3 is TGTGCCTGGAGTTTCAAGGGACACGAGCAGTACTTC. It codes for CAWSFKGHEQYF.

The rearrangement links TRBV5-1 to TRBJ1-2; D ambiguous. In germline, CDR1 is SGHRS, CDR2 YFSETQ. The CDR3 has 15 residues. Trimming stripped 0 bases from V and 4 bases from J, with 13 bases between. CDR3 protein: CASSLVAGSAYGYTF. For the CDR3, the DNA is TGCGCCAGCAGCTTGGTTGCGGGGTCGGCCTATGGCTACACCTTC.

This clonotype has a count of ten or more. J is TRBJ1-3 and V is TRBV27; the D is unclear. V shed 7 bases and J shed 0 bases, with 10 bases lying between them. Germline V gives CDR1 MNHEY, CDR2 SMNVEV (reference sequence). This CDR3 spans 14 amino acids. The CDR3 loop is CASKDGFSGNTIYF. The CDR3, as DNA: TGTGCCAGCAAAGACGGGTTCTCTGGAAACACCATATATTTT.